The 8 T cell receptor beta chains given below trace back to one sample, sequenced in a study of identical twins. TCRdb used MiXCR to reprocess the 5' RACE reads, holding one entry per CDR3 protein. The data contain under 450,000 distinct CDR3 sequences, approximately 18% of them seen just once; the ten biggest clones take up 12%. The sample consisted of naive T cells sorted from blood. The receptors come from a man aged 50 to 59 in good health.

There are many counts of this clonotype. The genes are TRBV20-1 and TRBJ2-7; the D gene could be TRBD1 or TRBD2 (6 bases each). Between the trimmed V and J ends, which lost 7 bases and 2 bases, there was a span of 18 bases. The germline V gene has CDR1 DFQATT and CDR2 SNEGSKA (reference sequence). The CDR3 sequence is 14 residues long. CDR3 sequence: CSVPLGGAAYEQYF. The CDR3 coding sequence is TGCAGTGTTCCACTCGGGGGCGCAGCCTACGAGCAGTACTTC.

This sequence joins TRBV7-9 and TRBJ2-6, with no clear D. The CDR3 has 16 residues. The V gene's germline CDR1 is SEHNR and CDR2 FQNEAQ (reference sequence). Deletions cut 5 bases from V and 3 bases from J, with 14 bases between. The CDR3 sequence is CASSHLMGSGANVLTF. DNA for the CDR3: TGTGCCAGCAGCCATTTAATGGGAAGTGGGGCCAACGTCCTGACTTTC.

Only a few counts were recorded for this clonotype. The chain joins TRBV6-2 or TRBV6-3 to TRBJ2-2, with 7 bases identical to TRBD2. Germline V CDR1 and CDR2: MNHEY, SVGEGT. The CDR3 length is 14 residues. V dropped 8 bases and J dropped 3; count of bases not matched to a gene: 6. CDR3 bases: TGTGCCAGCCTACGAGCGGGGTACACCGGGGAGCTGTTTTTT. This sequence encodes CASLRAGYTGELFF.

The chain links TRBV10-3 to TRBJ1-3, with 7 nucleotides matching TRBD1. Unmatched junction bases numbered 3, after V lost 8 bases and J lost 2 bases. The CDR3 loop spans 13 amino acids. Germline-derived CDR1 and CDR2 are ENHRY and SYGVKD. Here the CDR3 reads CAIRGTAGNTIYF. CDR3 DNA: TGTGCCATCCGAGGGACAGCTGGAAACACCATATATTTT.

The J gene is TRBJ2-2, the V gene TRBV6-5, with TRBD2 matching 7 bases. From germline, CDR1 is MNHEY and CDR2 SVGAGI. The V segment lost 0 bases and the J segment 6 bases; nucleotides outside the gene matches: 10. The CDR3 has 17 amino acids. CDR3 bases: TGTGCCAGCAGTTACTCGAGGTCTAGCGGACGGTCCGGGGAGCTGTTTTTT. It yields the protein CASSYSRSSGRSGELFF.

In this sample, this clonotype turned up a few times. The chain recombines TRBV27 with TRBJ1-1; D gene ambiguous. The CDR3 length is 14 residues. V lost 7 bases to trimming and J lost 3 bases, with 15 bases between them. Germline lookup yields CDR1 MNHEY and CDR2 SMNVEV (reference sequence). CDR3 nucleotides: TGTGCCAGCACCCCTCGGCCGGGTGACACTGAAGCTTTCTTT. As protein: CASTPRPGDTEAFF.

This clonotype was counted only a few times. The chain carries TRBV6-5 and TRBJ1-6; D might be TRBD1 (5 bases). Between the trimmed V and J ends, which lost 2 bases and 13 bases, there was a span of 12 bases. The CDR3 totals 13 residues. The V gene's germline CDR1 is MNHEY and CDR2 SVGAGI. This CDR3 reads CASSYNRGLPLHF. DNA of the CDR3: TGTGCCAGCAGTTACAACCGGGGCCTCCCCCTCCACTTT.

In this sample, this clonotype turned up many times. V gene TRBV12-3 or TRBV12-4 combines with J gene TRBJ1-4; TRBD1 is a possible D gene (6 bases). V was clipped by 5 bases and J by 6 bases, with 19 bases between them. The CDR3 sequence is 16 residues long. CDR3 in amino acids: CASSHTETGGDEKLFF. The CDR3 DNA reads as TGTGCCAGCAGTCACACCGAGACAGGAGGAGATGAAAAACTGTTTTTT.